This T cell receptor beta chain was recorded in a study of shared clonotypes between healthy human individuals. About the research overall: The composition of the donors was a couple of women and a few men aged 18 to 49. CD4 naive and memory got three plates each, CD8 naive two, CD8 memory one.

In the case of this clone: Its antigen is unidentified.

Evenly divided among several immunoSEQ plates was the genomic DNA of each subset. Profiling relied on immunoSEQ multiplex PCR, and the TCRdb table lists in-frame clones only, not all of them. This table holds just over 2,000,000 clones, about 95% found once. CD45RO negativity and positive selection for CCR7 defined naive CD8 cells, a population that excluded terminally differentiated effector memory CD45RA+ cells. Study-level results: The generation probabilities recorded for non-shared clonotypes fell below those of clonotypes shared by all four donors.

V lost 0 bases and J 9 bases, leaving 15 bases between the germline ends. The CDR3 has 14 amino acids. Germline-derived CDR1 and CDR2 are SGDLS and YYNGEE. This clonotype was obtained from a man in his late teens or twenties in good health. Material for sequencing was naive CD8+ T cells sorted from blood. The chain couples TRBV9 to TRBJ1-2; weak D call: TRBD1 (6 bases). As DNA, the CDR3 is TGTGCCAGCAGCGTAGATCAGGGGTCTATTCGCTACACCTTC. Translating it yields CASSVDQGSIRYTF.